The entry that follows covers one TCR beta chain sequence. The assay was immunoSEQ multiplex PCR, and TCRdb's table has in-frame clones only and misses some. The sample lists some 470,000 clones; over 60% were seen once. This entry is derived from a study of shared clonotypes between healthy human individuals. Deletions cut 5 bases from V and 5 bases from J, with 12 bases between. The CDR3 spans 13 residues. CDR1 SGHAT and CDR2 FQDESV come from the germline V gene (reference sequence). This TCR derives from a woman aged 40 to 50 in good health. Some clones in this sample may be carry-over from other donors' samples. Sample: PBMCs. This rearrangement joins TRBV11-1 to TRBJ1-1; D is unresolved. The chain's CDR3 is CASSLGPLTEAFF. The CDR3 DNA reads as TGTGCCAGCAGCCTCGGGCCCTTAACTGAAGCTTTCTTT.